This T cell receptor beta chain came from a study of identical twins. Study-wide points: Whereas memory repertoires showed no such difference, abundant cord blood beta clonotypes carried fewer insertions. Zero-insertion analyses were open to partial confounding by invariant MAIT and iNKT cells.

This clonotype occurred a few times. Its antigen remains unidentified. All donors were healthy, and all were Caucasian. TCRdb re-called the 5' RACE reads with MiXCR, one entry per CDR3 protein. The data contain roughly 470,000 distinct CDR3 sequences, about 13% of them singletons. CDR3 size: 15 residues. Germline V gives CDR1 SEHNR, CDR2 FQNEAQ (reference sequence). With 5 bases removed from V and 1 base from J, the gap between germline ends came to 11 bases. Another study also made use of these data, one on yellow fever vaccine responses in identical twins. From that study: It has been reported that, in twins, the vaccine T cell response seemed partly convergent and partly personalized.

The receptor was isolated from a woman aged 18-29 years in good health. Sequencing input: CD4+ T cells sorted from blood. The genes are TRBV7-9 and TRBJ2-2; D is uncertain. CDR3 DNA: TGTGCCAGCAGCCCCTGGCAGTTGAACACCGGGGAGCTGTTTTTT. Translation gives CASSPWQLNTGELFF.